This is a list of T cell receptor beta chains from one sample in a study of molecular identifiers for immune sequencing clone quantification. TCRdb redid the calling of the PCR reads with MiXCR, one entry per CDR3 protein. The repertoire holds 550,000 to 750,000 distinct CDR3 sequences, with 15% to 20% as singletons. Sequencing was carried out using naive CD8+ T cells from blood, with Jurkat cell RNA spiked in. The receptors come from a human donor in good health. Some libraries in this study had Jurkat cell RNA spiked in. CDR3s include the opening cysteine and the closing phenylalanine or tryptophan.

>13|TRBV12-3/TRBV12-4|TRBJ2-1
CASKDSGSYEQFF
>17|TRBV7-9|TRBJ2-3
CASSLGYSGGNTDTQYF
>14|TRBV5-5|TRBJ2-3
CASILREGTDTQYF
>12|TRBV2|TRBJ1-1
CASRDRGGLAFF
>14|TRBV12-3/TRBV12-4|TRBJ2-7
CASSFMGRSYEQYF
>16|TRBV20-1|TRBJ1-6
CSARPAKDRGGSPLHF
>17|TRBV4-3|TRBJ1-1
CASSQDVGTSTNTEAFF
>14|TRBV20-1|TRBJ2-7
CSASGTGVTYEQYF
>17|TRBV2|TRBJ2-6
CASSDWGIASGANVLTF
>13|TRBV29-1|TRBJ2-2
CSHWDPDTGELFF
>13|TRBV28|TRBJ2-5
CASSFIGEETQYF
>13|TRBV6-2/TRBV6-3|TRBJ2-7
CASSYTEDYEQYF
>15|TRBV29-1|TRBJ2-2
CSVQSQDLNTGELFF
>14|TRBV6-2/TRBV6-3|TRBJ1-5
CASRAPERNQPQHF
>14|TRBV10-3|TRBJ2-1
CAISDVADYIEQFF
>13|TRBV27|TRBJ1-6
CASSLRPDSPLHF
>16|TRBV27|TRBJ2-3
CASSLGTSAITDTQYF
>14|TRBV7-6|TRBJ2-7
CASSSLAGGREQYF
>13|TRBV11-2|TRBJ2-1
CASSPFPTEGVFF
>15|TRBV9|TRBJ2-7
CASSAGDSLAYEQYF
>16|TRBV4-3|TRBJ2-1
CASSQDSSSMGSEQFF
>14|TRBV12-5|TRBJ2-7
CASAIPGQGSEQYF
>17|TRBV28|TRBJ2-3
CASNNLQREPDTDTQYF
>16|TRBV27|TRBJ1-2
CASSSSLGTGDYGYTF
>16|TRBV5-5|TRBJ2-7
CASSLESGLAAYEQYF
>12|TRBV27|TRBJ2-7
CATGQWSYEQYF
>12|TRBV20-1|TRBJ2-7
CSADQQGYEQYF
>14|TRBV2|TRBJ2-3
CASSVMVSTDTQYF
>15|TRBV4-1|TRBJ2-6
CASRTDLTGANVLTF
>14|TRBV27|TRBJ2-7
CASRPGGGTYEQYF